This T cell receptor beta chain was captured by sequencing in a study of T cell changes during pregnancy in multiple sclerosis. V gave up 5 bases and J gave up 9 bases, with 14 bases separating them. This CDR3 comprises 13 residues. From germline, CDR1 is MNHEY and CDR2 SVGAGI. Measured with immunoSEQ multiplex PCR; TCRdb has only the in-frame clones, and not every one. The sample contains around 68,000 clones, 85% to 95% of which appear only once. The receptor was derived from a female donor with multiple sclerosis, enrolled in a pregnancy study. The chain couples TRBV6-5 to TRBJ2-1; tentatively, D is TRBD2 (6 bases). Sample: CD4+ T cells from peripheral blood mononuclear cells, taken before pregnancy. DNA for the CDR3: TGTGCCAGCAGTATCCTTCTGGAGGGTGAGCAGTTCTTC. Its translation is CASSILLEGEQFF.